This T cell receptor (beta chain) was sequenced for a study of T cell repertoires in cytomegalovirus infection. Overall study: HLA-B-restricted CMV epitopes that are well studied were used alongside recently identified HLA-C-restricted ones. It was the public TCR beta signatures that indicated both CMV infection and matching HLA type. Regarding the study as a whole: CMV-specific HLA-C-restricted TCR beta clonotypes dominated the ex vivo response.

The length of the CDR3 is 13 residues. In germline, CDR1 is SGHNT, CDR2 YYREEE (reference sequence). V was trimmed by 10 bases and J by 0 bases, leaving 13 bases between them. Each CDR3 protein gets one entry after TCRdb re-called the reads with MiXCR. The sample records about 890,000 distinct CDR3 sequences, approximately 31% being singletons. The sample holds a few counts of this clonotype. Its antigen is undetermined. The TCR sequence derives from a human donor in good health (CMV status not recorded). Some clones in this sample may be carry-over from other donors' samples. This rearrangement joins TRBV5-4 to TRBJ1-1; D may be TRBD1 (5 bases). The material sequenced was cultured CD8+ T cells from PBMCs, taken from culture after CMV antigen stimulation. This chain's CDR3 is CAGHYRVNTEAFF. CDR3 coding DNA: TGTGCCGGACATTACAGAGTGAACACTGAAGCTTTCTTT.